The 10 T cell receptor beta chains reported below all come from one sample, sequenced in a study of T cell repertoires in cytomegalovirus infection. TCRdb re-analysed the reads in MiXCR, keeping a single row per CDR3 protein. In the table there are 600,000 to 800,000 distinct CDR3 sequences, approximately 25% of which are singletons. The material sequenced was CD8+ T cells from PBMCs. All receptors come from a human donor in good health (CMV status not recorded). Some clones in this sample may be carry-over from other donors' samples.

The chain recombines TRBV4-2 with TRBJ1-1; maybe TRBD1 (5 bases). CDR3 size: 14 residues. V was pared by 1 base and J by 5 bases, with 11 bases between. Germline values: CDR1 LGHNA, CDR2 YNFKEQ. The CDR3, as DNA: TGTGCCAGCAGCCAAGCATCAGGGAGGACTGAAGCTTTCTTT. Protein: CASSQASGRTEAFF.

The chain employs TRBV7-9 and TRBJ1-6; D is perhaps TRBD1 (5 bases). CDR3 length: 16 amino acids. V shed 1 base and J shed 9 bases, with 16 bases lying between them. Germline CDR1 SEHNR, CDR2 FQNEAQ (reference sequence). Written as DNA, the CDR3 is TGTGCCAGCAGCTTAGGTCAGAGAGGGGTCGGTTCACCCCTCCACTTT. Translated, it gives CASSLGQRGVGSPLHF.

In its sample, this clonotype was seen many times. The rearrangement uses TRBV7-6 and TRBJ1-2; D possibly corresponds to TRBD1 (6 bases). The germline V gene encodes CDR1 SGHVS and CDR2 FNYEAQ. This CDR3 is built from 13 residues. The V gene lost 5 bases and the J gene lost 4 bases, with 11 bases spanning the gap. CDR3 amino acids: CASSLGTTYGYTF. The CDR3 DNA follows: TGTGCCAGCAGCCTCGGGACAACCTATGGCTACACCTTC. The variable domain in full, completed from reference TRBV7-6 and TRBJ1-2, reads GAGVSQSPRYKVTKRGQDVALRCDPISGHVSLYWYRQALGQGPEFLTYFNYEAQQDKSGLPNDRFSAERPEGSISTLTIQRTEQRDSAMYRCASSLGTTYGYTFGSGTRLTVV.

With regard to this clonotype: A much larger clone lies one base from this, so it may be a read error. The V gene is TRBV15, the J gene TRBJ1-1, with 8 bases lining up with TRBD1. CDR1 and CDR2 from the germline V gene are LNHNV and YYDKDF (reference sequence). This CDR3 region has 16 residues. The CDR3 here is CVTSRDRGQVNTEAFF. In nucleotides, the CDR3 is TGTGTCACCAGCAGAGATCGGGGACAGGTGAACACTGAAGCTTTCTTT.

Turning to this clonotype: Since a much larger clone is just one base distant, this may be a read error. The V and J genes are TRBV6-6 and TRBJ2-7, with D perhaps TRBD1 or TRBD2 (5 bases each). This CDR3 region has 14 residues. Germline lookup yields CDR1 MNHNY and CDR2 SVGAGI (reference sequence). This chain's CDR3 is CANSYTRGKDEQYV. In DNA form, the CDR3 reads TGTGCCAACAGTTACACTAGGGGAAAGGACGAGCAGTACGTC.

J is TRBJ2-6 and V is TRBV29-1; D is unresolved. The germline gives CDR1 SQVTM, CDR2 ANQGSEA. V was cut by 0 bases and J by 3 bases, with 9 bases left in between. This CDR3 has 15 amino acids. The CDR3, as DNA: TGCAGCGTTGAAGATTCCCCCAATGGGGCCAACGTCCTGACTTTC. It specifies CSVEDSPNGANVLTF.

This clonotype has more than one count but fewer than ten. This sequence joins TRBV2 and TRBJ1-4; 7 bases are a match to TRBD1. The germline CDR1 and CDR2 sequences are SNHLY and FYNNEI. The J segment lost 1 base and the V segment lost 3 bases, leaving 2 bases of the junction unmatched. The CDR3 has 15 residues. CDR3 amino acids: CASSDDRETNEKLFF. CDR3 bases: TGTGCCAGCAGTGACGACAGGGAAACTAATGAAAAACTGTTTTTT.

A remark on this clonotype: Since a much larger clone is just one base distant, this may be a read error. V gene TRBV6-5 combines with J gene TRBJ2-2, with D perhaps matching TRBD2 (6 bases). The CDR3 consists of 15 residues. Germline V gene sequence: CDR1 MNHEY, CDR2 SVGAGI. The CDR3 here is CASSNRRANTGDLFF. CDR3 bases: TGTGCCAGCAGCAATCGGAGGGCGAACACCGGGGATCTGTTTTTT.

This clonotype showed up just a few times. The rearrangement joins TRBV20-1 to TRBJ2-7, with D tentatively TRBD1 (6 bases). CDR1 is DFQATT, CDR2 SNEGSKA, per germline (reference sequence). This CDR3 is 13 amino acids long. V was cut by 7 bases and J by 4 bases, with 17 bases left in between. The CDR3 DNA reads TGCAGTGTTACACAGGGTATGCAATACGAGCAGTACTTC. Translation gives CSVTQGMQYEQYF.

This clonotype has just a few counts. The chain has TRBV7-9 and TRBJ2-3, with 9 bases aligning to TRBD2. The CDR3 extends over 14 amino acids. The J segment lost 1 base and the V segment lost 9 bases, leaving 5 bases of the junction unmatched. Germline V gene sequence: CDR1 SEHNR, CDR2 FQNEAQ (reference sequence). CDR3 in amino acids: CASEERGGTDTQYF. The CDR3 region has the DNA TGTGCCAGTGAAGAGCGGGGGGGCACAGATACGCAGTATTTT. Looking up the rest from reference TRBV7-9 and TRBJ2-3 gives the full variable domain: DTGVSQNPRHKITKRGQNVTFRCDPISEHNRLYWYRQTLGQGPEFLTYFQNEAQLEKSRLLSDRFSAERPKGSFSTLEIQRTEQGDSAMYLCASEERGGTDTQYFGPGTRLTVL.